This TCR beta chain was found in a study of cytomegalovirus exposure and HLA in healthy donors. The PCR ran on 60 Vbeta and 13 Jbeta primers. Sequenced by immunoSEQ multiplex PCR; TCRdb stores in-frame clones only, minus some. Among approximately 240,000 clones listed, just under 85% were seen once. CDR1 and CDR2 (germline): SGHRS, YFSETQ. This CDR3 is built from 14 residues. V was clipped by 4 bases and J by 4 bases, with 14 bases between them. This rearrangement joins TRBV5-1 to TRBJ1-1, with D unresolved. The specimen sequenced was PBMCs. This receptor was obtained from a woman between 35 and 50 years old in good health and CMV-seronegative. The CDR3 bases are TGCGCCAGCAGCAGCGAACCCGGACTCACTGAAGCTTTCTTT. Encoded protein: CASSSEPGLTEAFF.